This TCR beta chain stems from a study of cytomegalovirus exposure and HLA in healthy donors. Vbeta (60) and Jbeta (13) primers were used in the PCR. TCRdb's copy holds only in-frame clones and misses some; the assay was immunoSEQ multiplex PCR. The sample has under 150,000 clones; approximately 80% are singletons. The CDR3 spans 15 residues. From germline, CDR1 is SEHNR and CDR2 FQNEAQ (reference sequence). The trim removed 4 bases at V and 4 bases at J, leaving 7 bases unmatched. The sample was PBMCs. This clonotype was obtained from a woman aged 30 to 39 in good health and CMV-seropositive. The chain carries TRBV7-9 and TRBJ2-5, with 9 bases aligning to TRBD1. The DNA for the CDR3 is TGTGCCAGCAGCTCCCCGACAGGGGGGAGAGAGACCCAGTACTTC. It yields the protein CASSSPTGGRETQYF.